Here is one T cell receptor beta chain with its context. Its target is unknown. The data originate from a study of CD8+ T cells in alopecia areata. Study-wide results and limits: One nonresponder makes the tie between baseline CD8+ expansion and response uncertain. Unlike in mice, where it was clearer, TCR sharing across patients was less clear, possibly HLA-related.

The CDR3 length is 14 residues. Germline trimming cut 3 bases from V and 5 bases from J; bases unmatched to any gene: 6. Germline CDR1 reads ENHRY; CDR2 reads SYGVKD. Treatment of the sample: oral pan-JAK inhibitor, 5-10 mg twice daily. Alopecia areata patients provided lesional scalp punch biopsies and peripheral blood, both collected for the study. The sequencing template was cDNA reverse transcribed from extracted RNA. The method was immunoSEQ multiplex PCR; TCRdb's version includes in-frame clones alone and lacks a portion of them. The repertoire includes 150,000 to 200,000 clones, around 71% of them detected once, and about 0.94% sits in the top ten.

Specimen: CD4+ T cells sorted from blood, collected at week 4, from a patient treated with tofacitinib. The receptor comes from a human donor with alopecia areata. The chain links TRBV10-3 to TRBJ2-7; 8 nucleotides align to TRBD2. The CDR3 region is CAISESRGGDEQYF. CDR3 sequence (DNA): TGTGCCATCAGTGAATCCCGGGGGGGCGACGAGCAGTACTTC.